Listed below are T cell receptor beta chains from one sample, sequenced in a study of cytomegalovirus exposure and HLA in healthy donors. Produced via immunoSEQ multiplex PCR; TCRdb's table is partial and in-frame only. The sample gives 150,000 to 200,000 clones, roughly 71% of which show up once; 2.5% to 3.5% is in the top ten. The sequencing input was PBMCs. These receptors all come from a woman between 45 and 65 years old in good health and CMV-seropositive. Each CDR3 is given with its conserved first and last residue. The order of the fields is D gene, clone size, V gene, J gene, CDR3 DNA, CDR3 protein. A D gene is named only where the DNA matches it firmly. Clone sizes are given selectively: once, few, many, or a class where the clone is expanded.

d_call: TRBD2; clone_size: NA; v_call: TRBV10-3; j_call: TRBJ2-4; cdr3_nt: TGTGCCATCAGCGAGGGACTAGCGGGGGGGCATGTTCAGTACTTC; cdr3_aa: CAISEGLAGGHVQYF
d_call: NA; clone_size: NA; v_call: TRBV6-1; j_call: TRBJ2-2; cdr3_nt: TGTGCCAGCAGTTCGGGGGACACCGGGGAGCTGTTTTTT; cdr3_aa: CASSSGDTGELFF
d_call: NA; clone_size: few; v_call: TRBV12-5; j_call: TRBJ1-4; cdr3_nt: TGTGCTAGTGGCCTAAGCGGGGCGGGGGAAAAACTGTTTTTT; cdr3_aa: CASGLSGAGEKLFF
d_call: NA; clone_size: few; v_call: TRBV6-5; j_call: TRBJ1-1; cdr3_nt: TGTGCCAGCAGTTCCCTCAATGTAAGGGGGAACACTGAAGCTTTCTTT; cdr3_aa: CASSSLNVRGNTEAFF
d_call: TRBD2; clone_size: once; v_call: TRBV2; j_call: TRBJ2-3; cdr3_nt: TGTGCCAGCAGTCGGGGGAGGGCAGATACGCAGTATTTT; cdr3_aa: CASSRGRADTQYF
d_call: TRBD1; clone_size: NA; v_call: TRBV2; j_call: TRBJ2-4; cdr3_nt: TGTGCCAGCAGGGGAACAGGGGACATTCAGTACTTC; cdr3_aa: CASRGTGDIQYF
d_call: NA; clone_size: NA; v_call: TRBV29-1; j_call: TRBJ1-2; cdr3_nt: TGCAGCGTTCACGCGGGGAGGGATGGCTACACCTTC; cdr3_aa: CSVHAGRDGYTF
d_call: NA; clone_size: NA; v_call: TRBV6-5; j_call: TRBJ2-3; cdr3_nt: TGTGCCAGCAGCCCACAGCCTTCTAGCACAGATACGCAGTATTTT; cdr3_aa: CASSPQPSSTDTQYF
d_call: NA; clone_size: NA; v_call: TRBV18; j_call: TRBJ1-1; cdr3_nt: TGTGCCAGCACCACAGGGTCGAACGCTGAAGCTTTCTTT; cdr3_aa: CASTTGSNAEAFF
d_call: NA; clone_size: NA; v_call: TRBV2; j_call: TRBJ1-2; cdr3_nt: TGTGCCAGCAGTCTGGTGAATAGCGGCTACACCTTC; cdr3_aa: CASSLVNSGYTF
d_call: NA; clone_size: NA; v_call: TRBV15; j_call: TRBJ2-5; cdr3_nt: TGTGCCACCAGCAGAGGACGGGCCCAGTACTTC; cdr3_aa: CATSRGRAQYF
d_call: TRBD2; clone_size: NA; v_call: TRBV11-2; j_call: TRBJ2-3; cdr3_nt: TGTGCCAGCAGCGCAACTTCAGCGGGGGGGGCAGATACGCAGTATTTT; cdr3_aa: CASSATSAGGADTQYF
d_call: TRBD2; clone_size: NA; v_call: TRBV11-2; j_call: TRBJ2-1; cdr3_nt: TGTGCCAGCAGGCGGGAGTGGGACTCCTACAATGAGCAGTTCTTC; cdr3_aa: CASRREWDSYNEQFF
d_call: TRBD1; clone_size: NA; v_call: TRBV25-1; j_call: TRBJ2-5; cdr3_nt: TGTGCCAGCAGTGAAATGGGGCCAGGGGGAATGCAAGAGACCCAGTACTTC; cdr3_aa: CASSEMGPGGMQETQYF
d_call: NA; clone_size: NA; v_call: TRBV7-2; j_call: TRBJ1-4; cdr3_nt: TGTGCCAGCAGCCCGGACAGAGCTGATCAAAAACTGTTTTTT; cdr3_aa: CASSPDRADQKLFF
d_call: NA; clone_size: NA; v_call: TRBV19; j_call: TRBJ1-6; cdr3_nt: TGTGCCAGTAGTATTCGGGGGGATAATTCACCCCTCCACTTT; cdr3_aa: CASSIRGDNSPLHF
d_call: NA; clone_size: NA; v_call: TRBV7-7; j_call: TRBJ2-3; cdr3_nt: TGTGCCAGCAGCACTGGGCCTCACACAGATACGCAGTATTTT; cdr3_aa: CASSTGPHTDTQYF
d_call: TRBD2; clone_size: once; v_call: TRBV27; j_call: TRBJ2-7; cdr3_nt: TGTGCCAGCACCGGACTAGCGGGGGGGGAGCAGTACTTC; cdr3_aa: CASTGLAGGEQYF
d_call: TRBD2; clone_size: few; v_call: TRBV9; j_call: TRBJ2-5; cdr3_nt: TGTGCCAGCAGCCTGACTAGCGGGGGGGGACAAGAGACCCAGTACTTC; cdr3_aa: CASSLTSGGGQETQYF
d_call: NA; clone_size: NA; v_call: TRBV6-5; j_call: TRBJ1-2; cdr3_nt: TGTGCCAGTTGGGACACTACTAACTATGGCTACACCTTC; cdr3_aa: CASWDTTNYGYTF
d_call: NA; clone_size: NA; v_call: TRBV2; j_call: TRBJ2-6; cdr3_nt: TGTGCCAGCAGTGATTTAGGGACATACGGATCTGGGGCCAACGTCCTGACTTTC; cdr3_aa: CASSDLGTYGSGANVLTF
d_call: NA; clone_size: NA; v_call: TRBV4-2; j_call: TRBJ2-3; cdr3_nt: TGTGCCAGCAGCCCTCGGCCTAGCGTTAGCACAGATACGCAGTATTTT; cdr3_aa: CASSPRPSVSTDTQYF
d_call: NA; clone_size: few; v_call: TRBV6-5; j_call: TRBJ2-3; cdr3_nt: TGTGCCAGTGGGGGCGGTTCAAGGGGTACGCAGTATTTT; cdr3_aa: CASGGGSRGTQYF
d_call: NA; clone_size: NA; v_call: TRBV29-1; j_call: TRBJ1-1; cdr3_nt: TGCAGCGTTACAGGACCGACGAACACTGAAGCTTTCTTT; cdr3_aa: CSVTGPTNTEAFF
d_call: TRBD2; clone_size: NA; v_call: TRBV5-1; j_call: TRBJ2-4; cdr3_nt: TGCGCCAGCAGCTTGGATGGCGGGGGGTGGAACATTCAGTACTTC; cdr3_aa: CASSLDGGGWNIQYF
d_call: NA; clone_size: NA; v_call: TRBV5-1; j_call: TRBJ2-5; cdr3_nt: TGCGCCAGCAGCCGACAGGAACGGGAGACCCAGTACTTC; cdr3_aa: CASSRQERETQYF
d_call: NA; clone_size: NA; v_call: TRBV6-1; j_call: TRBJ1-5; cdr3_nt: TGTGCCAGCAGTGAAGCCGGGTATAGCAATCAGCCCCAGCATTTT; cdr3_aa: CASSEAGYSNQPQHF
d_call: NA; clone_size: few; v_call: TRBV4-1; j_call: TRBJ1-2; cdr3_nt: TGCGCCAGCAGCCAAGATGAAGCAGGCTCTAACTATGGCTACACCTTC; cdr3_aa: CASSQDEAGSNYGYTF
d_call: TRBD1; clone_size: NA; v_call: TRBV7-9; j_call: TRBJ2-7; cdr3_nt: TGTGCCAGCAGCCATAGTACCGGGACAGATCGCCACGAGCAGTACTTC; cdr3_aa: CASSHSTGTDRHEQYF
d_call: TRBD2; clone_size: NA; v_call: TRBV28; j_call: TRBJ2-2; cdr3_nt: TGTGCCAGCAGTTCCGCCGGGACTACGGGGACCGGGGAGCTGTTTTTT; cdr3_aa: CASSSAGTTGTGELFF
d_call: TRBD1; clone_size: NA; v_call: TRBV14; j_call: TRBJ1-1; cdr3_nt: TGTGCCAGCAGCCCGACAGGGCGTGAAGCTTTCTTT; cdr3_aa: CASSPTGREAFF
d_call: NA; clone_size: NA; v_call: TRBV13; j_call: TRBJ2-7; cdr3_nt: TGTGCCAGCAGCTTAACTGGCGGGGCCTACGAGCAGTACTTC; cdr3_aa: CASSLTGGAYEQYF
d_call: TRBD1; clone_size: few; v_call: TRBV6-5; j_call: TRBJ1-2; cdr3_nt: TGTGCCAGCAGAATACCCGGGACAGGGCGGTATGGCTACACCTTC; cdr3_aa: CASRIPGTGRYGYTF
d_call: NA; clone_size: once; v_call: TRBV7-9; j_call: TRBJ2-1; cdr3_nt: TGTGCCAGCAGCTTAGCCAGGGCAGGGCCGCATGAGCAGTTCTTC; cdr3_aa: CASSLARAGPHEQFF
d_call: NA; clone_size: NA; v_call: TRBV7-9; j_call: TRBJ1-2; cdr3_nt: TGTGCCAGCAGCTTAAGGGGGAGGGGTAACTATGGCTACACCTTC; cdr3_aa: CASSLRGRGNYGYTF
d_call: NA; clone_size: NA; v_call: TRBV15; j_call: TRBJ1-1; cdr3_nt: TGTGCCACCAGCAGAGAATTCGGCGCGGGGGTTGGAACTGAAGCTTTCTTT; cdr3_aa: CATSREFGAGVGTEAFF
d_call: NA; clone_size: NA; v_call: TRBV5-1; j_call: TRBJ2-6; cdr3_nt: TGCGCCAGCAGCGGGGAGGAAAACTCTGGGGCCAACGTCCTGACTTTC; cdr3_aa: CASSGEENSGANVLTF
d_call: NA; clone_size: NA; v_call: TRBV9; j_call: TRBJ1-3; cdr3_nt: TGTGCCAGCAGCGAGAGTGTTACTAACTCTGGAAACACCATATATTTT; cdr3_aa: CASSESVTNSGNTIYF
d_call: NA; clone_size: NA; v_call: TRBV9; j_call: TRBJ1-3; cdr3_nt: TGTGCCAGCAGCCCCCACTCTGGAAACACCATATATTTT; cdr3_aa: CASSPHSGNTIYF
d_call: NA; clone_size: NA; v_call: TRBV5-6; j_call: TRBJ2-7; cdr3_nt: TGTGCCAGCAGCTTGGCTATGGCTCCCCGGGGATACGAGCAGTACTTC; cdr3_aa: CASSLAMAPRGYEQYF
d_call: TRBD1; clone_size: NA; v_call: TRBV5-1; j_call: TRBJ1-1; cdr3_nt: TGCGCCAGCAGCCCGGTGGGGACAGTTGAAGCTTTCTTT; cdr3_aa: CASSPVGTVEAFF